This T cell receptor beta chain was captured in a study of neurological immune-mediated disorders. The cDNA was produced through 5'RACE with 10-nucleotide random UMIs. One entry per CDR3 protein, called by TCRdb with MiXCR from the 5' RACE reads. Here the sample spans more than 50,000 distinct CDR3 sequences, around 24% being singletons. The time point was: technical triplicate 2. This clonotype was detected ten times or more. This sequence originates from a man in his 60s with HTLV-1-associated myelopathy (HAM/TSP). Material for sequencing was PBMCs.

CDR3 amino acids: CASSYNSVQETQYF. CDR3 coding DNA: TGTGCCAGCAGTTACAATAGCGTCCAAGAGACCCAGTACTTC. The chain employs TRBV6-2 or TRBV6-3 and TRBJ2-5, with D perhaps TRBD2 (5 bases). This CDR3 has 14 amino acids. V gave up 2 bases and J gave up 1 base, with 8 bases separating them. The germline V gene has CDR1 MNHEY and CDR2 SVGEGT.